These 15 T cell receptor beta chains originate from one sample sequenced in a study of tumor and adjacent non-tumor tissue in lung cancer. The template was RNA from unsorted bulk tissue. TCRbeta libraries were built with three rounds of nested PCR, modified from ARM-PCR. TCRdb reprocessed the multiplex PCR reads via MiXCR and lists one record per CDR3 protein. In the table there are over 110,000 distinct CDR3 sequences, around two thirds of which are singletons. Sequenced sample: lung tumor tissue. The receptors come from a man in his sixties with small cell lung cancer.

The rearrangement joins TRBV30 to TRBJ1-1, with D possibly matching TRBD1 (5 bases). The CDR3 extends over 13 amino acids. Germline V gene lookup returns CDR1 GTSNPN and CDR2 SVGIG (reference sequence). V lost 0 bases and J 1 base, leaving 6 bases between the germline ends. The DNA for the CDR3 is TGTGCCTGGAGTGTGAGGGGGAACACTGAAGCTTTCTTT. Amino acid sequence: CAWSVRGNTEAFF.

The CDR3 spells CASSTRAFSYGYTF. CDR3 sequence (DNA): TGTGCCAGCAGCACCCGGGCGTTTAGTTATGGCTACACCTTC. The chain combines TRBV7-9 with TRBJ1-2; the D is unclear. V lost 5 bases and J 5 bases, leaving 15 bases between the germline ends. The CDR3 has 14 residues. Germline lookup yields CDR1 SEHNR and CDR2 FQNEAQ (reference sequence).

Turning to this clonotype: The junction departs from germline at one end; a sequencing error may be responsible. The J gene is TRBJ2-1, the V gene TRBV6-5, with a possible D match to TRBD2 (6 bases). CDR3 length: 13 amino acids. CDR1 is MNHEY, CDR2 SVGAGI, per germline. The DNA of the CDR3 is TGTGTCAGCAATCCGGGACTGGAAAATGAGCAGTTCTTC. It yields the protein CVSNPGLENEQFF.

Turning to this clonotype: At one end, the junction sequence differs from germline, possibly due to a read error. The chain joins TRBV6-1 to TRBJ1-1, with unresolved D. The CDR3 has 13 amino acids. Germline V gives CDR1 MNHNS, CDR2 SASEGT. CDR3 sequence (DNA): TGTGTCAGCACTGGACGGCGGAACACTGAAGCTTTGTTT. Translation gives CVSTGRRNTEALF.

The rearrangement links TRBV4-1 to TRBJ2-2; the D is unclear. The germline V gene has CDR1 MGHRA and CDR2 YSYEKL. The V and J ends lost 1 base and 3 bases respectively, with 9 bases between them. The CDR3 has 15 residues. The CDR3: CASSQVGLDTGELFF. The CDR3 nucleotides are TGCGCCAGCAGCCAAGTAGGGTTAGACACCGGGGAGCTGTTTTTT.

The rearrangement uses TRBV20-1 and TRBJ1-1, with no clear D. Germline CDR1 reads DFQATT; CDR2 reads SNEGSKA (reference sequence). The length of the CDR3 is 14 residues. Trimming took off 3 bases at V and 1 base at J, with 12 bases between the two ends. CDR3 in DNA: TGCAGTGCTAGTTTAGGCAGGCCGAACACTGAAGCTTTCTTT. This gives the protein CSASLGRPNTEAFF.

This clonotype was seen ten or more times. The J gene is TRBJ2-2, the V gene TRBV11-2; no reliable D call. Germline CDR1 is SGHAT and CDR2 is FQNNGV. V lost 0 bases and J lost 6, with 8 bases in between. The CDR3 totals 14 residues. The CDR3 DNA reads as TGTGCCAGCAGCTTAGAAGGCGGTCCCGGGGAGCTGTTTTTT. Translation: CASSLEGGPGELFF.

This clonotype was observed a few times. Since a much larger clone is just one base distant, this may be a read error. V usage is TRBV6-6 and J usage is TRBJ1-2; perhaps TRBD1 as D (5 bases). V was clipped by 2 bases and J by 2 bases, with 9 bases between them. The CDR3 loop spans 14 amino acids. Germline lookup yields CDR1 MNHNY and CDR2 SVGAGI (reference sequence). CDR3 region: CASSYPNRNYGYTF. The CDR3 region has the DNA TGTGCCAGCAGTTACCCGAACAGGAACTATGGCTACACCTTC.

For this clonotype: At one end the junction does not follow the germline gene, possibly because of a read error. J is TRBJ1-2 and V is TRBV4-2; D is unclear. The length of the CDR3 is 14 residues. Germline values: CDR1 LGHNA, CDR2 YNFKEQ. This CDR3 reads CDSSRAGSSYGYTF. In DNA form, the CDR3 reads TGTGACAGCAGCCGGGCGGGCTCCAGCTATGGCTACACCTTC.

Remarks on this clonotype: Since a much larger clone is just one base distant, this may be a read error. This chain connects TRBV20-1 to TRBJ2-2; the D gene is possibly TRBD2 (6 bases). CDR1 is DFQATT, CDR2 SNEGSKA, per germline (reference sequence). This CDR3 contains 13 residues. The CDR3 bases are TGCAGTGCTAGTGGAGGGAACGCCGGGGAGCTGTTTTTT. It encodes CSASGGNAGELFF.

About this clonotype: This may arise from a read error, as a much more abundant clone is one base away. The rearrangement uses TRBV11-2 and TRBJ2-3, with 11 positions matching TRBD2. This CDR3 spans 16 amino acids. CDR1 and CDR2 from the germline V gene are SGHAT and FQNNGV. Here the CDR3 reads CASSLELAGGRDMQYF. CDR3 nucleotides: TGTGCCAGCAGCTTGGAATTAGCGGGAGGGAGAGATATGCAGTATTTT. Supplemented by reference TRBV11-2 and TRBJ2-3, the full variable domain reads EAGVAQSPRYKIIEKRQSVAFWCNPISGHATLYWYQQILGQGPKLLIQFQNNGVVDDSQLPKDRFSAERLKGVDSTLKIQPAKLEDSAVYLCASSLELAGGRDMQYFGPGTRLTVL.

Comments on this clonotype: One end of the junction fails to match germline, which may point to a read error. The V call is TRBV28, the J call TRBJ2-3; D ambiguous. Germline CDR1 reads MDHEN; CDR2 reads SYDVKM. The CDR3 loop spans 12 amino acids. The CDR3 is CASTLEANTLYF. The CDR3 DNA is TGTGCCAGCACTTTAGAAGCGAATACGCTGTATTTT.

This sequence joins TRBV4-2 and TRBJ2-2; the D gene is possibly TRBD1 (5 bases). Germline CDR1 LGHNA, CDR2 YNFKEQ. CDR3 length equals 16 residues. V lost 0 bases to trimming and J lost 7 bases, with 15 bases between them. The CDR3 sequence: CASSQEESRVDGELFF. Written as DNA, the CDR3 is TGTGCCAGCAGCCAAGAGGAAAGCAGGGTAGACGGGGAGCTGTTTTTT.

On this clonotype: One end of the junction fails to match germline, which may point to a read error. The rearrangement joins TRBV11-3 to TRBJ2-3; 11 nucleotides line up with TRBD2. Germline V gene sequence: CDR1 SGHNT, CDR2 YENEEA. CDR3 length: 16 amino acids. The DNA for the CDR3 is TGTGCCAGCAACTTAGGACTAGCGGGCGGGGAAGATACGCAATATTTT. Its protein product is CASNLGLAGGEDTQYF.

On this clonotype: An end of the junction does not agree with germline; a read error may underlie this. V gene TRBV6-1 combines with J gene TRBJ2-1; 14 bases line up with TRBD2. The CDR3 runs 15 residues. Per the germline V gene, CDR1 is MNHNS and CDR2 is SASEGT. The CDR3 DNA reads as TGTGCCTGCAGACCAGGGACTAGCGGGAGCACTGAGCAGTTCTTC. Translated, it gives CACRPGTSGSTEQFF.